These 24 T cell receptor beta chains came from one sample sequenced in a study of low-dose radiotherapy and immunotherapy resistance in tumors. Regarding time point: before trial treatment. Priming of first-strand cDNA relied on TRAV- and TRBV-specific primers (covering alpha and beta chains). Amplification, which lasted around 22 PCR cycles, used a constant-region primer and V-primer adapter to amplify TCRs. One entry per CDR3 protein, called by TCRdb with MiXCR from the reads. The sample has 100,000 or so distinct CDR3 sequences, 8% to 10% seen once; the top ten hold about 1%. The sequencing here drew on PBMCs, taken before treatment. These receptors all come from a male donor with prostate cancer.

This clonotype was detected ten times or more. The V gene is TRBV21-1, the J gene TRBJ2-7; the D call TRBD1 from the table was never checked on the DNA. TRBV21-1 has pseudogene status. CDR3 length equals 15 residues. The CDR3 nucleotides read TGTGCCAGCAGCAAACGGGGGGACAGGGGGTTCGAGCAGTACTTC. Its translation: CASSKRGDRGFEQYF.

A few counts support this clonotype. This chain joins TRBV30 and TRBJ2-7; possibly TRBD1 or TRBD2 for D (5 bases each). This CDR3 spans 17 amino acids. Trimming shortened V by 0 bases and J by 0 bases, and 18 bases separated the two germline ends. Germline CDR1 GTSNPN, CDR2 SVGIG (reference sequence). This chain's CDR3 is CAWSVLRGEGNSYEQYF. CDR3 DNA: TGTGCCTGGAGTGTATTAAGGGGTGAGGGAAACTCCTACGAGCAGTACTTC.

Many counts were recorded for this clonotype. V gene TRBV5-1 combines with J gene TRBJ2-7; no clear D gene. The CDR3 runs to 12 residues. V lost 2 bases to trimming and J lost 3 bases, with 6 bases between them. Germline V CDR1 and CDR2: SGHRS, YFSETQ. CDR3 nucleotide sequence: TGCGCCAGCAGCTTCAACGACTACGAGCAGTACTTC. It specifies CASSFNDYEQYF.

This clonotype was counted many times. V gene TRBV2 combines with J gene TRBJ2-2; 9 nucleotides line up with TRBD2. Germline V gene sequence: CDR1 SNHLY, CDR2 FYNNEI. CDR3 length: 16 amino acids. The V and J ends lost 3 bases and 6 bases, in that order; junction bases with no gene match: 8. The CDR3: CASSEVGGRVPGELFF. For the CDR3, the DNA is TGTGCCAGCAGTGAGGTTGGCGGGAGGGTCCCCGGGGAGCTGTTTTTT.

This clonotype was seen ten or more times. The V and J genes are TRBV20-1 and TRBJ2-3; 7 nucleotides match TRBD1. CDR3 length equals 14 residues. V gave up 6 bases and J gave up 1 base; unmatched junction bases: 7. Germline values: CDR1 DFQATT, CDR2 SNEGSKA (reference sequence). In nucleotides, the CDR3 is TGCAGTGCAGAACAGGGGTTGGGCACAGATACGCAGTATTTT. It yields the protein CSAEQGLGTDTQYF.

There are many counts of this clonotype. V and J are TRBV21-1 and TRBJ2-7; the D call TRBD1 from the table was never checked on the DNA. TRBV21-1 is recorded as a pseudogene. CDR3 length equals 15 residues. The CDR3 DNA sequence: TGTGCCAGCAGCATTTGGACAGTCGACTCCTACGAGCAGTACTTC. Translated, it gives CASSIWTVDSYEQYF.

The chain has TRBV2 and TRBJ1-5; no clear D gene. From germline, CDR1 is SNHLY and CDR2 FYNNEI. The CDR3 runs 13 residues. The ends were cut back, 5 bases at V and 5 bases at J, with 10 bases in the middle. CDR3 residues: CASSPTSHQPQHF. The CDR3 DNA follows: TGTGCCAGCAGTCCTACCTCCCATCAGCCCCAGCATTTT.

This clonotype occurred many times. This chain links TRBV19 with TRBJ1-3; D gene ambiguous. Trimming shortened V by 4 bases and J by 0 bases, and 13 bases separated the two germline ends. Germline V gives CDR1 LNHDA, CDR2 SQIVND (reference sequence). The CDR3 contains 16 residues. The CDR3 nucleotides are TGTGCCAGTAGTACCCGCCCGGTTTTCTCTGGAAACACCATATATTTT. Amino acids: CASSTRPVFSGNTIYF.

This clonotype occurred many times. This chain connects TRBV5-4 to TRBJ2-1, with a weak D call TRBD2 (7 bases). The CDR3 is 16 residues long. Germline V gene data show CDR1 as SGHNT and CDR2 as YYREEE (reference sequence). Trimming removed 2 bases at V and 0 bases at J, with 12 bases between. CDR3 coding DNA: TGTGCCAGCAGCTTCGGGGGGCGGATCTCCTACAATGAGCAGTTCTTC. Its translation: CASSFGGRISYNEQFF.

This clonotype occurred many times. The rearrangement links TRBV12-3 or TRBV12-4 to TRBJ1-2, with TRBD1 matching over 11 bases. CDR3 length equals 18 residues. V shed 7 bases and J 4 bases; nucleotides not matched to a gene: 17. CDR3 protein: CASTPDAGVGTGGYGYTF. The CDR3 nucleotides read TGTGCCAGCACGCCCGACGCCGGGGTCGGGACAGGGGGCTATGGCTACACCTTC.

Comments on this clonotype: One base separates it from a far larger clone, so it is likely a read error. The chain uses TRBV5-8 and TRBJ2-2; D not resolved. CDR1 and CDR2 (germline): SGHTS, YDEGEE. This CDR3 region has 15 residues. Trimming shortened V by 4 bases and J by 7 bases, and 17 bases separated the two germline ends. The CDR3: CASSPGRADNGELFF. The CDR3 DNA sequence: TGTGCCAGCAGCCCCGGCCGGGCTGACAACGGGGAGCTGTTTTTT.

This clonotype was picked up many times. The chain couples TRBV28 to TRBJ2-1; TRBD1 agrees at 10 bases. Losses at the gene ends were 7 bases for V and 8 bases for J; bases not matched to a gene: 8. In germline, CDR1 is MDHEN, CDR2 SYDVKM. This CDR3 has 14 amino acids. The CDR3: CASTSGQGLYEQFF. The CDR3 region has the DNA TGTGCCAGCACCTCGGGACAGGGGCTTTATGAGCAGTTCTTC.

At least ten counts were recorded for this clonotype. This sequence joins TRBV6-1 and TRBJ2-1; D remains unclear. Germline V gene data show CDR1 as MNHNS and CDR2 as SASEGT. The CDR3 extends over 15 amino acids. Trimming took 1 base from V and 7 from J, leaving 14 bases between them. The CDR3 bases are TGTGCCAGCAGTGAAGTTTTGAAAGATTGGAATGAGCAGTTCTTC. The encoded protein is CASSEVLKDWNEQFF.

This clonotype was seen at least ten times. V and J are TRBV3-1 and TRBJ1-1, with no clear D. Per the germline V gene, CDR1 is LGHDT and CDR2 is YNNKEL (reference sequence). This CDR3 has 14 residues. Trimming took off 0 bases at V and 6 bases at J, with 11 bases between the two ends. DNA of the CDR3: TGTGCCAGCAGCCAAGATTTGCCCGGTGCTGAAGCTTTCTTT. Translation gives CASSQDLPGAEAFF.

Worth noting for this clonotype: A far larger clone is one nucleotide away, so this likely arose from a read error. The J gene is TRBJ2-1, the V gene TRBV4-1; 9 nucleotides line up with TRBD1. The germline gives CDR1 MGHRA, CDR2 YSYEKL. V gave up 0 bases and J gave up 13 bases; unmatched junction bases: 16. The CDR3 runs 17 residues. Here the CDR3 DNA reads TGCGCCAGCAGCCAAGATGGGACAGGGTTGGGTCGGGAGACCCAGTTCTTC. Protein: CASSQDGTGLGRETQFF.

This clonotype was counted ten times or more. In DNA, the CDR3 is TGTGCCAGCAGCTCAGAAGTCGGGAGGGGCTCCTACGAGCAGTACTTC. This gives the protein CASSSEVGRGSYEQYF. The chain couples TRBV7-9 to TRBJ2-7; 8 bases map to TRBD2. J gave up 0 bases and V 4 bases, and 8 bases lay outside the gene matches. Germline V gene data show CDR1 as SEHNR and CDR2 as FQNEAQ (reference sequence). The CDR3 is 16 residues long. The entire variable domain, with the rest obtained from reference TRBV7-9 and TRBJ2-7, is as follows: DTGVSQNPRHKITKRGQNVTFRCDPISEHNRLYWYRQTLGQGPEFLTYFQNEAQLEKSRLLSDRFSAERPKGSFSTLEIQRTEQGDSAMYLCASSSEVGRGSYEQYFGPGTRLTVT.

This clonotype occurred many times. The chain carries TRBV4-1 and TRBJ2-4, with 7 bases lining up with TRBD2. With 4 bases clipped from V and 1 base from J, the junction kept 13 bases outside the gene matches. The CDR3 extends over 18 amino acids. Germline loops: CDR1 MGHRA, CDR2 YSYEKL. CDR3 DNA sequence: TGCGCCAGCAGCCTAATCTGGGAGGGCCGAAGGGCCAAAAACATTCAGTACTTC. This gives the protein CASSLIWEGRRAKNIQYF.

This clonotype was counted ten times or more. This clone may be a read error of a much larger clone one base away. The chain employs TRBV7-9 and TRBJ2-3; D gene uncertain. Germline V CDR1 and CDR2: SEHNR, FQNEAQ (reference sequence). This CDR3 has 11 amino acids. The ends were cut back, 2 bases at V and 4 bases at J, with 1 base in the middle. CDR3 sequence (DNA): TGTGCCAGCAGCTTACCAGATACGCAGTATTTT. It encodes CASSLPDTQYF.

In this sample, this clonotype turned up many times. This chain links TRBV28 with TRBJ2-7; no reliable D call. V dropped 1 base and J dropped 7 bases, with 8 bases sitting between them. This CDR3 has 12 amino acids. CDR1 MDHEN and CDR2 SYDVKM come from the germline V gene. The CDR3: CASSLLVGEQYF. CDR3 bases: TGTGCCAGCAGTTTATTAGTGGGGGAGCAGTACTTC.

This clonotype has a handful of counts. This sequence joins TRBV30 and TRBJ2-3; the D is unclear. V lost 2 bases to trimming and J lost 4 bases, with 13 bases between them. Germline lookup yields CDR1 GTSNPN and CDR2 SVGIG (reference sequence). CDR3 size: 14 residues. Written as DNA, the CDR3 is TGTGCCTGGAGTAACGTGGAAACAGCAGATACGCAGTATTTT. Its translation is CAWSNVETADTQYF.

This clonotype occurred many times. V usage is TRBV7-2 and J usage is TRBJ1-3, with D perhaps matching TRBD1 (5 bases). Per the germline V gene, CDR1 is SGHTA and CDR2 is FQGNSA. Between the trimmed V and J ends, which lost 5 bases and 0 bases, there was a span of 8 bases. The CDR3 extends over 14 amino acids. The CDR3 region has the DNA TGTGCCAGCAGCGGGGGAGTCTCTGGAAACACCATATATTTT. Translation: CASSGGVSGNTIYF.

This clonotype was recorded many times. The chain uses TRBV20-1 and TRBJ2-2; 9 bases line up with TRBD2. The CDR3 extends over 15 amino acids. V was pared by 2 bases and J by 5 bases, with 6 bases of the junction left unmatched. Germline CDR1 reads DFQATT; CDR2 reads SNEGSKA (reference sequence). The CDR3, as DNA: TGCAGTGCTAGAACAGCGGGAGGAGGTACCGGGGAGCTGTTTTTT. Protein product: CSARTAGGGTGELFF.

This chain links TRBV7-2 with TRBJ1-5, with D possibly TRBD1 on 5 matching bases. Looked up from germline, CDR1 is SGHTA and CDR2 is FQGNSA. This CDR3 has 13 amino acids. The ends were cut back, 5 bases at V and 5 bases at J, with 10 bases in the middle. The CDR3 region is CASSPQGYQPQHF. The CDR3 region has the DNA TGTGCCAGCAGCCCTCAGGGATATCAGCCCCAGCATTTT.

This clonotype was observed many times. V gene TRBV29-1 combines with J gene TRBJ1-4, with 7 nucleotides matching TRBD1. J gave up 7 bases and V 5 bases, and 4 bases lay outside the gene matches. From germline, CDR1 is SQVTM and CDR2 ANQGSEA. The CDR3 length is 12 residues. As DNA, the CDR3 is TGCAGCGTTACCGAGGGGGCTGAAAAACTGTTTTTT. This codes for CSVTEGAEKLFF.